This section outlines one T cell receptor (beta chain) sequence together with its context. CDR1 is SGHAT and CDR2 is FQNNGV in the germline V gene. The CDR3 spans 17 residues. J gave up 3 bases and V 1 base, and 8 bases lay outside the gene matches. The entry originates in a study of PD-L1 blockade in urothelial cancer. Time point noted: peripheral blood 6 weeks after treatment start. Measured with immunoSEQ multiplex PCR; TCRdb has only the in-frame clones, and not every one. This sample has roughly 46,000 clones, with around 82% found just once. The chain carries TRBV11-2 and TRBJ2-2, with 7 bases identical to TRBD1. Material: PBMCs, obtained around atezolizumab (anti-PD-L1) treatment. The TCR originated in a man aged 50 or older with urothelial cancer. CDR3 coding DNA: TGTGCCAGCAGCTTAGGTGTACAGGGGTGGGACACCGGGGAGCTGTTTTTT. Protein product: CASSLGVQGWDTGELFF.